This T cell receptor beta chain was retrieved from a study of spatial heterogeneity in lung cancer. The time point is: blood at routine non-recurrence follow-up after resection. One entry per CDR3 protein, called by TCRdb with MiXCR from the 5' RACE reads. The data contain about 110,000 distinct CDR3 sequences, approximately 11% of them seen just once; the ten biggest clones take up 24%. This clonotype was counted a few times. CDR1 and CDR2 (germline): SGHRS, YFSETQ. The CDR3 contains 15 residues. The V end lost 0 bases, the J end lost 2 bases, and 11 bases lay between the germline ends. Specimen: PBMCs, collected at follow-up. The receptor comes from a female donor with early-stage non-small cell lung cancer. The gene calls are TRBV5-1 and TRBJ2-5; D is unresolved. In DNA form, the CDR3 reads TGCGCCAGCAGCTTGGTGGGCGGCGAACAAGAGACCCAGTACTTC. Translated: CASSLVGGEQETQYF.